These 3 T cell receptor beta chains were all obtained from the same sample, sequenced in a study of regulatory T cells in long-lasting Graves disease. Specified time point: newly diagnosed GD, antithyroid drugs for less than 3 months. Researchers made the TCR library from RNA that was extracted from PBMCs. iRepertoire HTBI primers and Arm-PCR of CDR3 regions built TCR beta libraries. TCRdb reanalysed the multiplex PCR reads using MiXCR and keeps one entry per CDR3 protein. Of approximately 460,000 distinct CDR3 sequences listed, about 17% are singletons. These same data were also listed under a study on T cells in Graves' hyperthyroidism and ophthalmopathy.

Here the sequenced sample was peripheral blood mononuclear cells (PBMCs), taken at new diagnosis, from a patient treated with antithyroid drugs. The origin of the receptors is a woman in her 30s with Graves disease.

This clonotype was detected many times. The genes are TRBV7-6 and TRBJ2-1; D unresolved. The V and J ends lost 1 base and 5 bases respectively, with 12 bases between them. This CDR3 is 15 amino acids long. Germline V gives CDR1 SGHVS, CDR2 FNYEAQ. The CDR3 nucleotides read TGTGCCAGCAGCTTAGACTTAAGACGCGACAATGAGCAGTTCTTC. This encodes CASSLDLRRDNEQFF.

This clonotype was seen many times. The chain uses TRBV27 and TRBJ1-2; 10 bases map to TRBD1. Germline-derived CDR1 and CDR2 are MNHEY and SMNVEV (reference sequence). V shed 4 bases, J shed 7 bases, and the junction held 12 bases outside the gene matches. CDR3 length: 16 amino acids. The CDR3 loop is CASSSGQGREFGGYTF. The DNA for the CDR3 is TGTGCCAGCAGTTCGGGACAGGGGAGAGAATTTGGTGGCTACACCTTC.

This clonotype was observed at least ten times. V is TRBV28 and J is TRBJ2-2; TRBD1 matches at 12 bases. V gave up 5 bases and J gave up 6 bases; unmatched junction bases: 13. The CDR3 contains 18 residues. CDR1 and CDR2 (germline): MDHEN, SYDVKM. DNA for the CDR3: TGTGCCAGCAGTCCTCAGCCGGGACAGGGGGCATCCTCCGGGGAGCTGTTTTTT. Amino acid sequence: CASSPQPGQGASSGELFF.